This passage covers 27 T cell receptor beta chains from one sample sequenced in a study of blood T cell repertoires in COVID-19. Libraries were prepared by immunoSEQ multiplex PCR; TCRdb keeps only in-frame clonotypes and omits some of them. The sample comprises tens of thousands of clones, about four fifths of which are singletons, and under 45% rests with the top ten. Sequenced input: peripheral blood. Receptor source: a man at least 80 years old with acute or convalescent COVID-19.

This chain connects TRBV2 to TRBJ2-5; possibly TRBD1 for D (6 bases). Trimming cost V 8 bases and J 4 bases, with 11 bases left between them. From germline, CDR1 is SNHLY and CDR2 FYNNEI. CDR3 length equals 12 residues. The CDR3 nucleotides are TGTGCCAGCGACAGGAATGGAGAGACCCAGTACTTC. As protein: CASDRNGETQYF.

The gene calls are TRBV2 and TRBJ1-5; TRBD1 is a possible D gene (6 bases). The V gene lost 7 bases and the J gene lost 4 bases, with 17 bases spanning the gap. This CDR3 is 15 amino acids long. Germline CDR1 is SNHLY and CDR2 is FYNNEI. The CDR3 DNA sequence: TGTGCCAGCACGGCCCTCCGAGGACAGAATCAGCCCCAGCATTTT. The encoded protein is CASTALRGQNQPQHF.

The chain joins TRBV7-2 to TRBJ2-5; weak D call: TRBD2 (7 bases). From germline, CDR1 is SGHTA and CDR2 FQGNSA. Trimming shortened V by 3 bases and J by 4 bases, and 15 bases separated the two germline ends. This CDR3 has 15 residues. Here the CDR3 DNA reads TGTGCCAGCAGCTTCCAAGGGGGGGCCGTAGAGACCCAGTACTTC. Encoded protein: CASSFQGGAVETQYF.

The rearrangement joins TRBV27 to TRBJ1-6; no firm D call. The V end lost 7 bases, the J end lost 3 bases, and 7 bases lay between the germline ends. CDR1 and CDR2 (germline): MNHEY, SMNVEV (reference sequence). This CDR3 is built from 13 residues. This chain's CDR3 is CASTDNYNSPLHF. The CDR3 DNA sequence: TGTGCCAGCACCGACAACTATAATTCACCCCTCCACTTT.

This chain uses TRBV11-2 with TRBJ2-5, with 13 bases fitting TRBD2. CDR1 and CDR2 from the germline V gene are SGHAT and FQNNGV. The CDR3 has 16 amino acids. The J segment lost 3 bases and the V segment lost 5 bases, leaving 6 bases of the junction unmatched. The CDR3 here is CASSTGLAGAEETQYF. CDR3 nucleotides: TGTGCCAGCAGCACAGGACTAGCGGGGGCTGAAGAGACCCAGTACTTC.

The rearrangement links TRBV12-5 to TRBJ2-3, with 9 bases identical to TRBD2. This CDR3 contains 15 residues. CDR1 and CDR2 (germline): LGHNT, FRNRAP. The V and J ends lost 0 bases and 5 bases, in that order; junction bases with no gene match: 3. The DNA for the CDR3 is TGTGCTAGTGGTTTGGTAGCGGGAGGAAAAGATACGCAGTATTTT. Residues: CASGLVAGGKDTQYF.

This sequence joins TRBV5-8 and TRBJ1-5; TRBD1 might be the D (5 bases). Per the germline V gene, CDR1 is SGHTS and CDR2 is YDEGEE. The CDR3 is 15 residues long. Trimming removed 0 bases from V and 0 bases from J, with 7 bases in between. The CDR3 DNA is TGTGCCAGCAGCTTGGGACAGTCTAGCAATCAGCCCCAGCATTTT. This encodes CASSLGQSSNQPQHF.

Worth noting for this clone: It differs at one base from a far larger clone, so likely a read error. DNA for the CDR3: TGTGCCAGCAGTGGGGATGAGGGCTGGGCGGGACCGCAGTTCTTC. Amino acids: CASSGDEGWAGPQFF. The chain joins TRBV7-9 to TRBJ2-1, with a possible D match to TRBD2 (6 bases). Trimming removed 6 bases at V and 12 bases at J, with 24 bases between. The germline gives CDR1 SEHNR, CDR2 FQNEAQ (reference sequence). The CDR3 is made up of 15 amino acids.

The chain recombines TRBV18 with TRBJ2-5; weak D call: TRBD2 (5 bases). This CDR3 is 12 amino acids long. The germline V gene has CDR1 KGHSH and CDR2 LQKENI. The ends were cut back, 6 bases at V and 5 bases at J, with 10 bases in the middle. CDR3 loop: CASSQLGETQYF. For the CDR3, the DNA is TGTGCCAGCTCTCAACTAGGGGAGACCCAGTACTTC.

This rearrangement joins TRBV6-5 to TRBJ2-4; a possible D gene is TRBD1 (6 bases). Trimming took 2 bases from V and 7 from J, leaving 6 bases between them. Germline V CDR1 and CDR2: MNHEY, SVGAGI. This CDR3 region has 12 residues. CDR3 bases: TGTGCCAGCAGTTACGACAGGAACATTCAGTACTTC. Protein: CASSYDRNIQYF.

The rearrangement links TRBV5-1 to TRBJ1-2, with a tentative D call TRBD1 (6 bases). V was clipped by 4 bases and J by 4 bases, with 17 bases between them. Germline V gives CDR1 SGHRS, CDR2 YFSETQ. This CDR3 contains 15 residues. The CDR3 nucleotides are TGCGCCAGCAGCCCCGGTGGACAGCGCCTCTATGGCTACACCTTC. Its translation: CASSPGGQRLYGYTF.

The chain is built from TRBV30 and TRBJ1-2, with 8 bases identical to TRBD1. After removal of 2 bases from V and 8 bases from J, the junction contained 7 bases not matched to a gene. The CDR3 extends over 13 amino acids. Germline V lookup: CDR1 GTSNPN, CDR2 SVGIG (reference sequence). CDR3 in amino acids: CAWSRQGIPGYTF. CDR3 in DNA: TGTGCCTGGAGTCGACAGGGGATCCCAGGCTACACCTTC.

The chain couples TRBV4-1 to TRBJ1-2; the match to TRBD1 covers 10 bases. Germline V gene data show CDR1 as MGHRA and CDR2 as YSYEKL. V was pared by 1 base and J by 7 bases, with 3 bases of the junction left unmatched. The CDR3 runs 14 residues. The CDR3 reads CASSQGDRGLGYTF. CDR3 coding DNA: TGCGCCAGCAGCCAAGGCGACAGGGGGCTTGGCTACACCTTC.

The J gene is TRBJ1-2, the V gene TRBV27, with 8 nucleotides matching TRBD1. V lost 5 bases and J lost 8; bases outside the gene matches: 10. Germline CDR1 is MNHEY and CDR2 is SMNVEV (reference sequence). This CDR3 comprises 14 residues. The DNA for the CDR3 is TGTGCCAGCAGTGACCGGACAGGGCGACGCGGCTACACCTTC. This encodes CASSDRTGRRGYTF.

The rearrangement links TRBV13 to TRBJ2-2; D remains unclear. V lost 7 bases, J lost 0 bases, and 15 bases lay in between. CDR3 length equals 16 residues. Looked up from germline, CDR1 is PRHDT and CDR2 is FYEKMQ (reference sequence). The CDR3 DNA follows: TGTGCCAGCAAGGTATTCGACACGGCGAACACCGGGGAGCTGTTTTTT. Translating it yields CASKVFDTANTGELFF.

This chain connects TRBV9 to TRBJ1-1; weak D call: TRBD1 (5 bases). CDR1 is SGDLS, CDR2 YYNGEE, per germline. This CDR3 is 15 amino acids long. V lost 2 bases to trimming and J lost 2 bases, with 13 bases between them. CDR3 loop: CASSVKDIRNTEAFF. CDR3 nucleotides: TGTGCCAGCAGCGTTAAGGACATCAGAAACACTGAAGCTTTCTTT.

This clone turned up a few times. The V and J genes are TRBV20-1 and TRBJ1-1; D is perhaps TRBD1 (5 bases). Per germline, CDR1 DFQATT and CDR2 SNEGSKA (reference sequence). V lost 6 bases and J 11 bases, leaving 16 bases between the germline ends. This CDR3 comprises 11 residues. This CDR3 is CSAEGPGRAFF. CDR3 sequence (DNA): TGCAGTGCAGAAGGCCCAGGGCGTGCTTTCTTT.

The rearrangement uses TRBV11-2 and TRBJ2-5; 8 nucleotides align to TRBD1. Trimming took 1 base from V and 4 from J; bases not matched to a gene: 8. CDR3 size: 16 residues. Per germline, CDR1 SGHAT and CDR2 FQNNGV. CDR3 sequence (DNA): TGTGCCAGCAGCTTAGGACAGGGGAGCCGCGCAGAGACCCAGTACTTC. It translates to CASSLGQGSRAETQYF. The full variable domain, in which reference TRBV11-2 and TRBJ2-5 provide the parts outside the CDR3, is EAGVAQSPRYKIIEKRQSVAFWCNPISGHATLYWYQQILGQGPKLLIQFQNNGVVDDSQLPKDRFSAERLKGVDSTLKIQPAKLEDSAVYLCASSLGQGSRAETQYFGPGTRLLVL.

The sample holds one count of this clone. The chain employs TRBV15 and TRBJ2-3; 7 nucleotides agree with TRBD2. Germline assignment: CDR1 LNHNV and CDR2 YYDKDF (reference sequence). The V segment lost 5 bases and the J segment 0 bases; nucleotides outside the gene matches: 8. The CDR3 sequence is 16 residues long. CDR3 residues: CATSGRLSGSTDTQYF. In DNA, the CDR3 is TGTGCCACCAGCGGTCGACTTAGCGGGAGCACAGATACGCAGTATTTT.

The rearrangement links TRBV5-6 to TRBJ2-1, with D unclear. CDR1 is SGHDT and CDR2 is YYEEEE in the germline V gene. The length of the CDR3 is 14 residues. Trimming took 4 bases from V and 2 from J, leaving 10 bases between them. CDR3 DNA: TGTGCCAGCAGCCCCGCGATTGCCTACAATGAGCAGTTCTTC. It yields the protein CASSPAIAYNEQFF.

This rearrangement joins TRBV29-1 to TRBJ1-5, with a possible D match to TRBD1 (6 bases). There are 15 residues in the CDR3. Trimming removed 4 bases from V and 3 bases from J, with 16 bases in between. Germline assignment: CDR1 SQVTM and CDR2 ANQGSEA. The CDR3 loop reads CSVGPGDPHNQPQHF. The CDR3 DNA reads as TGCAGCGTTGGCCCAGGGGACCCCCACAATCAGCCCCAGCATTTT. Full variable domain (missing parts from reference TRBV29-1 and TRBJ1-5): SAVISQKPSRDICQRGTSLTIQCQVDSQVTMMFWYRQQPGQSLTLIATANQGSEATYESGFVIDKFPISRPNLTFSTLTVSNMSPEDSSIYLCSVGPGDPHNQPQHFGDGTRLSIL.

J is TRBJ2-7 and V is TRBV10-1, with D perhaps matching TRBD1 (6 bases). Per germline, CDR1 WNHNN and CDR2 SYGVQD (reference sequence). V lost 6 bases and J lost 4, with 16 bases in between. This CDR3 is built from 14 residues. CDR3 residues: CASSAGTLGYEQYF. CDR3 nucleotide sequence: TGCGCCAGCAGCGCTGGGACACTTGGATACGAGCAGTACTTC.

The chain couples TRBV19 to TRBJ2-5; D is perhaps TRBD1 (6 bases). This CDR3 has 13 amino acids. From germline, CDR1 is LNHDA and CDR2 SQIVND (reference sequence). Trimming left V 5 bases short and J 5 bases short, with 12 bases between. In DNA form, the CDR3 reads TGTGCCAGTAGTGTTGACAGGCGGGAGACCCAGTACTTC. As protein: CASSVDRRETQYF.

This clone was seen just once. The chain employs TRBV6-2 or TRBV6-3 and TRBJ1-2; tentative D call: TRBD1 (5 bases). The V end was cut by 5 bases, the J end by 6 bases, with 10 bases between. This CDR3 has 12 residues. Per germline, CDR1 MNHEY and CDR2 SVGEGT. CDR3 sequence (DNA): TGTGCCAGCAGTCCCGCGGGGCATGGCTACACCTTC. Translating it yields CASSPAGHGYTF.

The chain is built from TRBV6-5 and TRBJ1-6, with a tentative D call TRBD1 (5 bases). V lost 2 bases to trimming and J lost 10 bases, with 15 bases between them. The CDR3 is 15 residues long. The V gene's germline CDR1 is MNHEY and CDR2 SVGAGI. The CDR3 reads CASSYTRRGNSPLHF. The CDR3 DNA sequence: TGTGCCAGCAGTTACACCCGACGGGGGAACTCACCCCTCCACTTT.

The chain has TRBV2 and TRBJ1-2; TRBD1 matches 7 bases. V gave up 2 bases and J gave up 4 bases; unmatched junction bases: 10. The CDR3 consists of 16 residues. Germline V CDR1 and CDR2: SNHLY, FYNNEI. The CDR3 protein is CASSELVGGSIYGYTF. Written as DNA, the CDR3 is TGTGCCAGCAGTGAATTGGTAGGGGGCTCTATCTATGGCTACACCTTC.

The V call is TRBV3-1 (or the pseudogene TRBV3-2), the J call TRBJ1-2; TRBD1 matches at 11 bases. Trimming at V came to 3 bases and at J to 6 bases, leaving 9 bases not matched to a gene. This CDR3 spans 16 amino acids. CDR1 and CDR2 (germline): LGHDT, YNNKEL (reference sequence). CDR3 nucleotides: TGTGCCAGCAGCCAGGGGGACAGGGGGTGGAAAGATGGCTACACCTTC. Protein product: CASSQGDRGWKDGYTF.